Presented here are 3 T cell receptor beta chains from one specimen sequenced in a study of control samples from healthy donors and cancer patients. The assay was immunoSEQ multiplex PCR, and TCRdb's table has in-frame clones only and misses some. The sample comprises tens of thousands of clones, around 91% of which are singletons, and less than 20% rests with the top ten. The sample comprised blood. These receptor sequences come from a young man in good health.

The rearrangement joins TRBV5-1 to TRBJ1-4; maybe TRBD1 (6 bases). This CDR3 comprises 15 residues. Germline V gene lookup returns CDR1 SGHRS and CDR2 YFSETQ. The ends were cut back, 5 bases at V and 3 bases at J, with 14 bases in the middle. The CDR3 DNA reads TGCGCCAGCAGGATGGGGGGGCCTTCTAATGAAAAACTGTTTTTT. It encodes CASRMGGPSNEKLFF. Using reference TRBV5-1 and TRBJ1-4 for the parts outside the CDR3, the full variable domain is KAGVTQTPRYLIKTRGQQVTLSCSPISGHRSVSWYQQTPGQGLQFLFEYFSETQRNKGNFPGRFSGRQFSNSRSEMNVSTLELGDSALYLCASRMGGPSNEKLFFGSGTQLSVL.

J is TRBJ2-7 and V is TRBV25-1; TRBD1 agrees at 7 bases. V shed 6 bases, J shed 1 base, and the junction held 3 bases outside the gene matches. The CDR3 spans 13 residues. The germline CDR1 and CDR2 sequences are MGHDK and SYGVNS. The CDR3 DNA reads as TGTGCCAGCAGCCGGGACAGTTCCTACGAGCAGTACTTC. Translating gives CASSRDSSYEQYF.

This clone was detected a few times. The rearrangement links TRBV9 to TRBJ1-2; D is unresolved. This CDR3 is 13 amino acids long. In germline, CDR1 is SGDLS, CDR2 YYNGEE. V lost 3 bases, J lost 2 bases, and 8 bases lay in between. The CDR3 protein is CASSGEDNYGYTF. CDR3 nucleotides: TGTGCCAGCAGCGGGGAGGACAACTATGGCTACACCTTC.